This TCR beta chain is from a study of cytomegalovirus exposure and HLA in healthy donors (dated by TCRdb to 2015 to 2018). Looking at the study overall: According to a later analysis, the 120 or so validation repertoires were produced on the same platform as the approximately 620 repertoires of the first cohort. The aim of the study was to test whether cataloging public T cell receptors could identify signatures of past pathogen exposure. Along with the approximately 700-subject first cohort, a separate validation cohort of over a hundred different subjects was used. To predict cytomegalovirus infection status, the study brought together high-throughput TCR immunosequencing, statistical association of individual TCRs with disease status, and machine learning.

Results the study describes overall, beyond this receptor: The classifier was reported to diagnose cytomegalovirus status with high specificity and sensitivity in both the original and validation cohorts. The study listed 150 to 200 TCR beta chains as associated with cytomegalovirus. The authors suggested that the approach could potentially be generalized to other disease states and immunological phenotypes. While some public TCRs were present in many individuals, most TCR sequences turned up only very rarely across donors. The validation cohort had no HLA typing available for a later analysis, so co-occurrence within that cohort was assessed over all 120 or so repertoires. A later analysis found that TCRs clustered in the first cohort also tended to co-occur in the roughly 120 validation repertoires, with 94% of cluster scores above 0. In vitro tests confirmed that a few of the cytomegalovirus-associated TCR beta chains recognize cytomegalovirus antigens.

In the case of this clone: The clone's antigen remains unknown. No base-level quality is on record; no much larger clone is a single base apart.

Separate from the roughly 630-subject first cohort, the validation cohort of 95 to 150 subjects was the group to which the donors belonged. The CDR3 has 14 amino acids, counting the end cysteine and phenylalanine. Only the CDR3 portion is preserved as DNA: 42 bases, with reading frame beginning at the first base. V lost 6 bases and J lost 6 bases; the stretch between them is 14 bases long. The germline V gene yields MNHEY for CDR1 and SVGAGI for CDR2. The method behind the library was the immunoSEQ multiplex PCR assay. The published analysis was carried out like this. A statistical classification framework was built to diagnose cytomegalovirus status from the catalog of TCR beta chain sequences. TCRdb obtained this table from immuneACCESS and retained in-frame rearrangements with V and J assigned. These tables miss some clones; where compared with another copy, unresolved V genes account for less than half of the shortfall, and the remainder is unexplained. V, J and clone size derive from that table, while D and trimming were established from the DNA sequence. For this sample there are approximately 220,000 clones; approximately 88% appear just once. Around 15% of the sample comes from the top ten.

Sequencing was carried out using PBMCs. The chain links TRBV6-5 with TRBJ1-4; there is no confident call for the D gene. This TCR came from a woman aged 30 to 39 in good health and CMV-seropositive. The nucleotide sequence reads as follows: TGTGCCAGCAGCCCCGGCCGGTGGGATGAAAAACTGTTTTTT. This yields the protein CASSPGRWDEKLFF.